This T cell receptor beta chain stems from a study of blood T cell repertoires in COVID-19 (dated by TCRdb to the early 2020s). About the investigation overall: Samples from collaborators originated in the United States, Italy and Spain and spanned both the acute and convalescent phases of COVID-19. The material from the prospective study consisted of cDNA or gDNA derived from T cells, B-cell-depleted T cells, or PBMCs. Subjects who had been exposed to COVID-19, were actively infected with it, or had recovered from it provided the deeply sampled blood TCRbeta repertoires that made up the dataset. The repertoires were released in a freely available public database intended as a resource for research on the immune response to SARS-CoV-2. Samples were obtained from the ongoing ImmuneRACE study (first 160 participants) and from 1,254 subjects provided by 6 global collaborators. A de-identified subject ID, COVID-19 status, age in years and sex were almost always included in the sample metadata. Where available, HLA class I and class II types were obtained from metadata supplied by the sample provider rather than from assay-based typing.

TCRbeta CDR3 regions were amplified from genomic DNA using the immunoSEQ Assay, a bias-controlled multiplex PCR. Under the source paper's analysis protocol: Within the assay, amplification of reference gene primers was used to estimate how many nucleated cells each sample contained. Sequence reads were collapsed and filtered to measure the absolute abundance of every unique TCRbeta CDR3 rearrangement. For each sample, productive Simpson clonality was calculated by taking the square root of Simpson's diversity index across productive rearrangements. This immuneACCESS table, as held by TCRdb, lists in-frame sequences with V and J called but not all clones. Of the missing ones, under half trace to an unresolved V gene in checked studies; the others have no known cause. V, J and clone size are those of that table, while D and trimming were read from the DNA. The sample table holds roughly 80,000 clones, of which about 83% were seen once. In total, the top ten clones hold roughly 32% of the sample.

The research as a whole found: The quantity of clinical and demographic metadata differed by source and by participant and was supplied without curation.

Each collaborating institution followed its own protocols to collect whole blood in K2EDTA tubes. For TCRbeta analysis, collaborators shipped samples as frozen whole blood, isolated PBMCs, or DNA extracted from either of those sample types. Ends trimmed: V by 3 bases, J by 6 bases; bases unmatched to a gene: 1. The CDR3, from cysteine to phenylalanine, totals 13 residues. Of the read, only the CDR3 DNA is kept; its 39 bases are in frame from base 1. Concerning this clone itself: No antigen is known for it. The sample holds no much larger clone one base away, and base qualities are not on file.

The V and J genes are TRBV12-3 or TRBV12-4 and TRBJ2-5, with 10 bases matching TRBD1. The clonotype comes from a woman older than 75 with acute or convalescent COVID-19. The sequenced sample consisted of peripheral blood. CDR3 sequence: CASSLTGGQTQYF. DNA sequence: TGTGCCAGCAGTTTGACAGGGGGCCAGACCCAGTACTTC.